These T cell receptor beta chains were read from a single sample in a study of OX40 agonist ivuxolimab in advanced cancers. TCRdb's copy holds only in-frame clones and misses some; the assay was immunoSEQ multiplex PCR. The sample consists of about 79,000 clones, approximately 80% of them appearing once. The specimen was CD4+ or CD8+ T cells sorted from blood, collected in a trial of the OX40 agonist ivuxolimab. These receptor sequences come from an adult with an advanced solid tumor such as melanoma, head and neck, liver or kidney cancer. Each CDR3 is given with its conserved first and last residue. A D gene is named only where the DNA matches it firmly. Rows give clone size only sometimes, using once, few, many, or a class for an expanded clone.

D	V	size	J	length	DNA	CDR3
.	TRBV5-6	.	TRBJ2-5	13	TGTGCCAGCAGCTTGTTGAGGGGAGAGACCCAGTACTTC	CASSLLRGETQYF
.	TRBV4-3	.	TRBJ2-3	17	TGCGCCAGCAGCCAAGATTTTCTTAGGGGTTACACAGATACGCAGTATTTT	CASSQDFLRGYTDTQYF
.	TRBV10-3	.	TRBJ1-3	14	TGTGCCATCAGTGCACAAGACTCTGGAAACACCATATATTTT	CAISAQDSGNTIYF
.	TRBV6-5	.	TRBJ1-3	16	TGTGCCAGCAGTTACGGGCGACGGAACTCTGGAAACACCATATATTTT	CASSYGRRNSGNTIYF
.	TRBV5-1	.	TRBJ2-1	15	TGCGCCAGCAGCTTGGAGGCCCAGATGAGGATAGAGGAGTTCTTC	CASSLEAQMRIEEFF
TRBD1	TRBV6-6	once	TRBJ2-3	15	TGTGCCAGCAGTCCCCGGGACAGGGGCACAGATACGCAGTATTTT	CASSPRDRGTDTQYF
TRBD1	TRBV6-5	.	TRBJ2-7	15	TGTGCCAGCAGGCCCGAGGGACAGGGCGTCCACGAGCAGTACTTC	CASRPEGQGVHEQYF
TRBD1	TRBV28	once	TRBJ2-4	15	TGTGCCAGCAGCCTCAGGGGGCTAGCCAAAAACATTCAGTACTTC	CASSLRGLAKNIQYF
.	TRBV5-6	.	TRBJ1-2	14	TGTGCCAGCAGCCGGGCAGACAGTACCTATGGCTACACCTTC	CASSRADSTYGYTF
TRBD2	TRBV30	.	TRBJ2-5	14	TGTGCCTGGAGTGCGGGAGGGCCGGGGGAGACCCAGTACTTC	CAWSAGGPGETQYF
TRBD1	TRBV5-1	.	TRBJ2-3	15	TGCGCCAGCAGCCACGGGACAGGTCAGGGGGATACGCAGTATTTT	CASSHGTGQGDTQYF
.	TRBV5-6	.	TRBJ2-2	14	TGTGCCAGCAGCTTGTATGGACCCACCGGGGAGCTGTTTTTT	CASSLYGPTGELFF
.	TRBV5-1	.	TRBJ2-7	12	TGCGCCAGCAGCTTGGCGTTCTCCGAGCAGTACTTC	CASSLAFSEQYF
.	TRBV28	.	TRBJ1-4	13	TGTGCCAGCAGCGGTCAGCTCGGTGAAAAACTGTTTTTT	CASSGQLGEKLFF
.	TRBV29-1	.	TRBJ2-3	15	TGCAGCGTTGATCGTCCGGGCCCTGGCACAGATACGCAGTATTTT	CSVDRPGPGTDTQYF
TRBD1	TRBV4-1	.	TRBJ1-5	16	TGCGCCAGCAGCCAAGAAGGCAGGGGGCTTGGGTCGCCCCAGCATTTT	CASSQEGRGLGSPQHF
.	TRBV28	.	TRBJ1-5	15	TGTGCCAGCAGCGGATTCGGGGCAGGGCATCAGCCCCAGCATTTT	CASSGFGAGHQPQHF
TRBD1	TRBV4-1	few	TRBJ2-7	17	TGCGCCAGCAGCCAAGATGGGACAGGGGGCGAAACCTACGAGCAGTACTTC	CASSQDGTGGETYEQYF
.	TRBV18	.	TRBJ1-2	18	TGTGCCAGCTCACCACAAGGGGCAGTTTCTTATACAAACTATGGCTACACCTTC	CASSPQGAVSYTNYGYTF
.	TRBV7-9	once	TRBJ2-7	17	TGTGCCAGCAGCTTAGGAGGGTCGCGAGTATTCTCCTACGAGCAGTACTTC	CASSLGGSRVFSYEQYF
TRBD2	TRBV9	.	TRBJ2-5	16	TGTGCCAGCAGCGTAACACCGGGACTATCTGGAGAGACCCAGTACTTC	CASSVTPGLSGETQYF
TRBD1	TRBV28	.	TRBJ1-5	14	TGTGCCACCCTAGACAGGGTTGGGTATCAGCCCCAGCATTTT	CATLDRVGYQPQHF
TRBD1	TRBV11-2	.	TRBJ1-5	14	TGTGCCAGCAGCTTCACAGGGGGCTCTGAGCCCCAGCATTTT	CASSFTGGSEPQHF
.	TRBV30	.	TRBJ2-7	11	TGTGCCTGGAGTAAGGGGCACGAGCAGTACTTC	CAWSKGHEQYF
.	TRBV7-6	once	TRBJ1-1	14	TGTGCCAGCACCTCTTGGGAAATGAACACTGAAGCTTTCTTT	CASTSWEMNTEAFF
.	TRBV5-4	.	TRBJ1-2	13	TGTGCCTTCCAAGGGGGAGGTAGCTATGGCTACACCTTC	CAFQGGGSYGYTF
.	TRBV7-2	.	TRBJ2-5	14	TGTGCCAGCAGTCGACTGGGCGGGGGCGAGACCCAGTACTTC	CASSRLGGGETQYF
.	TRBV29-1	.	TRBJ1-4	13	TGCAGCGTTGAATCAGGTGGAAATGAAAAACTGTTTTTT	CSVESGGNEKLFF
.	TRBV7-2	.	TRBJ1-5	14	TGTGCCAGCAGCTTAAAGGTTAGCAATCAGCCCCAGCATTTT	CASSLKVSNQPQHF
TRBD1	TRBV11-1	.	TRBJ1-1	14	TGTGCCAGCAGCGGTAACAGGGGGCTCGTTGAAGCTTTCTTT	CASSGNRGLVEAFF
.	TRBV9	.	TRBJ1-5	13	TGTGCCAGCAGCGTAGTAATTCCGGTGCCCCAGCATTTT	CASSVVIPVPQHF
TRBD1	TRBV5-1	.	TRBJ1-5	15	TGCGCCAGCAGCGAGCAGGGGGCGGCGGGTCAGCCCCAGCATTTT	CASSEQGAAGQPQHF
.	TRBV18	.	TRBJ1-5	13	TGTGCCAGCTCACCACAGGGGGACCAGCCCCAGCATTTT	CASSPQGDQPQHF
.	TRBV10-3	.	TRBJ1-5	13	TGTGCCATCAGTGAACAGGGTCGTGAGCCCCAGCATTTT	CAISEQGREPQHF
.	TRBV7-3	.	TRBJ1-1	13	TGTGCCAGCAGCTACGTCCTTGGTAGAGAAGCTTTCTTT	CASSYVLGREAFF
TRBD1	TRBV28	.	TRBJ1-4	13	TGTGCCAGACGGGACAGGGCACTAGGAAAACTGTTTTTT	CARRDRALGKLFF
TRBD1	TRBV28	.	TRBJ1-5	15	TGTGCCAGCAGGCCGGACAGGGAAGCGGATCAGCCCCAGCATTTT	CASRPDREADQPQHF
.	TRBV2	.	TRBJ2-5	13	TGTGCCAGCAGTGAGGGGACACAAGAGACCCAGTACTTC	CASSEGTQETQYF
.	TRBV2	.	TRBJ1-2	17	TGTGCCAGTATAAACCTTATGGCAGTAATTAGGAACTATGGCTACACCTTC	CASINLMAVIRNYGYTF
TRBD1	TRBV9	.	TRBJ2-7	16	TGTGCCAGCAGCCTGCTGGGGACAGGGTTGGTCTACGAGCAGTACTTC	CASSLLGTGLVYEQYF
.	TRBV15	.	TRBJ1-5	20	TGTGCCACCAGCAGAGAATTTCACAGGCAAAACCGTTATAGCAATCAGCCCCAGCATTTT	CATSREFHRQNRYSNQPQHF
.	TRBV2	.	TRBJ1-6	16	TGTGCCAGCAAAGGAGTGGGCGCGATCTATAATTCACCCCTCCACTTT	CASKGVGAIYNSPLHF
TRBD2	TRBV28	.	TRBJ2-7	16	TGTGCCAGCAGTTTACGACTAGCGGGAGTTAGTGACGAGCAGTACTTC	CASSLRLAGVSDEQYF
.	TRBV2	.	TRBJ2-2	14	TGTGCCAGCATGGGCGGAGCGAACACCGGGGAGCTGTTTTTT	CASMGGANTGELFF
TRBD2	TRBV28	.	TRBJ2-7	16	TGTGCCAGCAGTCCGCCGAGAAGCGGGGGGTACTACGAGCAGTACTTC	CASSPPRSGGYYEQYF
.	TRBV7-2	.	TRBJ2-3	15	TGTGCCAGCAGCTTTCGTCGGGGCGGAGGAGATACGCAGTATTTT	CASSFRRGGGDTQYF
TRBD2	TRBV6-1	.	TRBJ2-1	14	TGTGCCAGCAATAGCGGGATCTCCTACAATGAGCAGTTCTTC	CASNSGISYNEQFF
.	TRBV19	once	TRBJ1-1	15	TGTGCCAGTAGCACCCCGGGGGGATCGAACACTGAAGCTTTCTTT	CASSTPGGSNTEAFF
.	TRBV5-4	.	TRBJ2-2	16	TGTGCCAGCAGTTCTGCGCCGGGACATCCCCCCGGGGAGCTGTTTTTT	CASSSAPGHPPGELFF
TRBD2	TRBV19	.	TRBJ2-7	14	TGTGCCAGTAGTATACTAGCGGGACCCTACGAGCAGTACTTC	CASSILAGPYEQYF
TRBD2	TRBV7-9	.	TRBJ2-5	13	TGTGCCAGCGAGCGGGGTCATAGGGAGACCCAGTACTTC	CASERGHRETQYF
.	TRBV10-3	.	TRBJ2-7	11	TGTGCCATCAGCGGAGGGAACGAGCAGTACTTC	CAISGGNEQYF
.	TRBV5-1	few	TRBJ1-5	15	TGCGCCAGCAGCTTGGCAGGGGCGGGAAATCAGCCCCAGCATTTT	CASSLAGAGNQPQHF
TRBD1	TRBV11-3	.	TRBJ2-7	18	TGTGCCAGCAGCTCTAAATGGCCGGAGGGGACAGGTCTCTACGAGCAGTACTTC	CASSSKWPEGTGLYEQYF
TRBD1	TRBV5-6	.	TRBJ1-5	15	TGTGCCAGCAGCCTCGACAGGGGGCATAGTCAGCCCCAGCATTTT	CASSLDRGHSQPQHF
TRBD1	TRBV20-1	.	TRBJ1-6	11	TGCAGTGCTAGGGACAGGGTTGCCCTCCACTTT	CSARDRVALHF
.	TRBV4-3	.	TRBJ2-2	17	TGCGCCAGCAGCCAAGTAGGGGGGGCGCGGAACACCGGGGAGCTGTTTTTT	CASSQVGGARNTGELFF
TRBD1	TRBV7-9	.	TRBJ1-1	14	TGTGCCAGCAGCCTCGGGACAGCAAACACTGAAGCTTTCTTT	CASSLGTANTEAFF